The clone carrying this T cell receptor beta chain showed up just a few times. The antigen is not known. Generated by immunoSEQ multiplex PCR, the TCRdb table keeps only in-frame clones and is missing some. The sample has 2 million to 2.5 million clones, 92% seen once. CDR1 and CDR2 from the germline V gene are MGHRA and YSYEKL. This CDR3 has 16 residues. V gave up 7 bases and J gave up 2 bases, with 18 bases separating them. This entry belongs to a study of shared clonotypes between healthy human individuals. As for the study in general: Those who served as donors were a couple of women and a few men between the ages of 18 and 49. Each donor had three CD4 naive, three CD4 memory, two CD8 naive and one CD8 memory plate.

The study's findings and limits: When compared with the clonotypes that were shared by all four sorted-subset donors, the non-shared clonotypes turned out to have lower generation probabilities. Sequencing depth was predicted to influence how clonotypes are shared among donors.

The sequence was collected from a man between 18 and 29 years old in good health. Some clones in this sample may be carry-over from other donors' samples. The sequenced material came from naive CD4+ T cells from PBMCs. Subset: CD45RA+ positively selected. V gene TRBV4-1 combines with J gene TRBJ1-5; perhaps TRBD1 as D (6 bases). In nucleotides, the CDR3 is TGCGCCAGCACCTACCGCCTACAGGGCGGCAATCAGCCCCAGCATTTT. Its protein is CASTYRLQGGNQPQHF.